The 7 T cell receptor beta chains given below trace back to one sample, sequenced in a study of vaccination effects on CD4 cells after COVID-19. When ten to eleven days of culture had elapsed, CD4+ T cells were isolated. Participants each got two BNT162b2 or mRNA-1273 vaccine doses. TCRdb keeps only in-frame clones here, not all; method: immunoSEQ multiplex PCR. Among about 47,000 clones, just over 70% were seen once, and the ten largest hold around 6.3%. These receptors lack a known antigen. The sequenced sample was CD4+ T cells from PBMCs cultured without peptide, obtained after COVID-19 vaccination. The source of these receptors is a human donor who received a COVID-19 vaccine.

The chain recombines TRBV24-1 with TRBJ2-5, with D perhaps matching TRBD1 or TRBD2 (5 bases each). CDR1 KGHDR and CDR2 SFDVKD come from the germline V gene. V lost 4 bases, J lost 0 bases, and 5 bases lay in between. The length of the CDR3 is 13 residues. This CDR3 is CATSEGHQETQYF. In nucleotides, the CDR3 is TGTGCCACCAGTGAGGGACACCAAGAGACCCAGTACTTC.

This clone showed up just a few times. The genes are TRBV11-2 and TRBJ2-2; D may be TRBD2 (6 bases). The germline CDR1 and CDR2 sequences are SGHAT and FQNNGV. This CDR3 is 14 amino acids long. V was cut by 2 bases and J by 3 bases, with 7 bases left in between. The CDR3 loop is CASSLRRDTGELFF. Written as DNA, the CDR3 is TGTGCCAGCAGCTTAAGGAGGGACACCGGGGAGCTGTTTTTT.

The table lists this clone with a count of one. V usage is TRBV15 and J usage is TRBJ2-1; TRBD1 matches 10 bases. This CDR3 is 15 amino acids long. V was pared by 2 bases and J by 7 bases, with 5 bases of the junction left unmatched. Germline V gene sequence: CDR1 LNHNV, CDR2 YYDKDF (reference sequence). The CDR3 reads CATSRRTGGGNEQFF. The CDR3 nucleotides are TGTGCCACCAGCAGAAGGACAGGGGGTGGGAATGAGCAGTTCTTC. Drawing the rest from reference TRBV15 and TRBJ2-1, the complete variable domain is DAMVIQNPRYQVTQFGKPVTLSCSQTLNHNVMYWYQQKSSQAPKLLFHYYDKDFNNEADTPDNFQSRRPNTSFCFLDIRSPGLGDTAMYLCATSRRTGGGNEQFFGPGTRLTVL.

The chain links TRBV19 to TRBJ2-3; 7 positions agree with TRBD2. The CDR3 is 14 amino acids. Germline V lookup: CDR1 LNHDA, CDR2 SQIVND (reference sequence). Trimming took 3 bases from V and 4 from J; bases not matched to a gene: 4. The CDR3, as DNA: TGTGCCAGTAGTATCTACGGGAGGCCAGATACGCAGTATTTT. This gives the protein CASSIYGRPDTQYF.

This clone has only a few counts. Here the CDR3 reads CASRRQGASGELFF. The CDR3 coding sequence is TGTGCCAGCAGGAGACAGGGGGCTTCCGGGGAGCTGTTTTTT. The genes are TRBV6-5 and TRBJ2-2; 10 nucleotides match TRBD1. This CDR3 is 14 amino acids long. Trimming took 6 bases from V and 6 from J; bases not matched to a gene: 4. Germline-derived CDR1 and CDR2 are MNHEY and SVGAGI.

The CDR3 here is CASRPEIEDSPLHF. DNA for the CDR3: TGTGCCAGCAGACCGGAAATCGAAGACTCACCCCTCCACTTT. V gene TRBV6-5 combines with J gene TRBJ1-6; no definite D call. Deletions cut 6 bases from V and 10 bases from J, with 16 bases between. CDR1 and CDR2 from the germline V gene are MNHEY and SVGAGI. The CDR3 contains 14 residues.

The chain carries TRBV24-1 and TRBJ2-5, with D unresolved. This CDR3 has 15 amino acids. Germline lookup yields CDR1 KGHDR and CDR2 SFDVKD. Trimming stripped 6 bases from V and 5 bases from J, with 18 bases between. The CDR3 protein is CATSSKGSMRETQYF. CDR3 nucleotide sequence: TGTGCCACCAGTTCAAAGGGTTCTATGCGGGAGACCCAGTACTTC.